A single sample gave rise to the 20 T cell receptor beta chains below, sequenced in a study of vaccination and CD4 T cells after COVID-19. Time point meaning: late sampling 161 to 241 days after vaccination in a few convalescent patients. Using its own MiXCR run on the PCR reads, TCRdb lists one record per CDR3 protein. The sample includes about 28,000 distinct CDR3 sequences, roughly 45% of them seen just once. The specimen comprised CD4+ T cells from blood, sampled about 7 months after SARS-CoV-2 vaccination. The source is a human donor who had recovered from COVID-19.

This clonotype was detected a few times. This chain links TRBV7-9 with TRBJ2-3; a possible D gene is TRBD2 (5 bases). Per the germline V gene, CDR1 is SEHNR and CDR2 is FQNEAQ (reference sequence). V shed 4 bases and J shed 0 bases, with 20 bases lying between them. The CDR3 runs to 18 residues. The CDR3 bases are TGTGCCAGCAGCTCCCCGGACTGGTTGATCTCTAGCACAGATACGCAGTATTTT. The encoded protein is CASSSPDWLISSTDTQYF. The entire variable domain, with the rest obtained from reference TRBV7-9 and TRBJ2-3, is as follows: DTGVSQNPRHKITKRGQNVTFRCDPISEHNRLYWYRQTLGQGPEFLTYFQNEAQLEKSRLLSDRFSAERPKGSFSTLEIQRTEQGDSAMYLCASSSPDWLISSTDTQYFGPGTRLTVL.

The genes are TRBV7-3 and TRBJ2-7, with D possibly matching TRBD1 (6 bases). V lost 5 bases and J 0 bases, leaving 14 bases between the germline ends. CDR3 size: 15 residues. Germline V gene data show CDR1 as SGHTA and CDR2 as FQGTGA. In DNA, the CDR3 is TGTGCCAGCAGCCCCCCGGGACATAGCTCCTACGAGCAGTACTTC. Translated: CASSPPGHSSYEQYF.

V gene TRBV7-2 combines with J gene TRBJ2-7; TRBD2 agrees at 12 bases. Looked up from germline, CDR1 is SGHTA and CDR2 is FQGNSA. The CDR3 extends over 15 amino acids. Unmatched junction bases numbered 5, after V lost 4 bases and J lost 4 bases. The CDR3 sequence: CASSSTSGSGYEQYF. CDR3 DNA sequence: TGTGCCAGCAGCTCGACTAGCGGGAGTGGGTACGAGCAGTACTTC.

CDR3 sequence: CASSIGQGADTQYF. The CDR3, as DNA: TGTGCCAGCAGTATCGGACAGGGCGCAGATACGCAGTATTTT. The chain employs TRBV6-2 or TRBV6-3 and TRBJ2-3, with 8 bases aligning to TRBD1. V dropped 5 bases and J dropped 4; count of bases not matched to a gene: 5. The CDR3 runs 14 residues. CDR1 and CDR2 from the germline V gene are MNHEY and SVGEGT.

This chain joins TRBV5-4 and TRBJ1-2; 7 nucleotides agree with TRBD1. Trimming cost V 4 bases and J 9 bases; bases outside gene matches: 9. Germline V gives CDR1 SGHNT, CDR2 YYREEE (reference sequence). The CDR3 contains 13 residues. CDR3 sequence reads: CASSPTGENRYTF. CDR3 nucleotides: TGTGCCAGCAGCCCAACAGGGGAAAATCGCTACACCTTC.

The chain combines TRBV28 with TRBJ1-2, with a tentative D call TRBD1 (6 bases). V gave up 2 bases and J gave up 5 bases, with 15 bases separating them. Germline V gene data show CDR1 as MDHEN and CDR2 as SYDVKM. CDR3 length: 15 residues. CDR3 bases: TGTGCCAGCAGTTTAAATACAGGGCGTTTTTATGGCTACACCTTC. It yields the protein CASSLNTGRFYGYTF.

This clonotype has just a few counts. The V call is TRBV7-8, the J call TRBJ2-5, with 9 bases lining up with TRBD1. J was trimmed by 5 bases and V by 4 bases; bases with no gene match: 14. This CDR3 has 17 amino acids. CDR1 and CDR2 (germline): SGHVS, FQNEAQ. The CDR3 coding sequence is TGTGCCAGCAGCTCCTTAAGGAGGACAGGGGCTGGGGAGACCCAGTACTTC. Protein product: CASSSLRRTGAGETQYF.

The chain recombines TRBV20-1 with TRBJ1-1; D not resolved. The V gene's germline CDR1 is DFQATT and CDR2 SNEGSKA (reference sequence). Trimming took 3 bases from V and 4 from J, leaving 15 bases between them. This CDR3 spans 14 amino acids. The CDR3 loop is CSASRDRQGTEAFF. DNA of the CDR3: TGCAGTGCTAGTCGAGACCGCCAAGGCACTGAAGCTTTCTTT.

The V call is TRBV2, the J call TRBJ2-7; 8 bases are a match to TRBD1. Germline V CDR1 and CDR2: SNHLY, FYNNEI. This CDR3 comprises 13 residues. V gave up 6 bases and J gave up 5 bases; unmatched junction bases: 6. The CDR3 DNA reads as TGTGCCAGCAGCCTCGGACAGGGCAACGAGCAGTACTTC. Amino acids: CASSLGQGNEQYF.

This chain links TRBV6-1 with TRBJ1-1; the match to TRBD1 covers 9 bases. The CDR3 has 14 amino acids. V lost 5 bases to trimming and J lost 7 bases; unmatched junction nucleotides: 8. Germline loops: CDR1 MNHNS, CDR2 SASEGT. Here the CDR3 DNA reads TGTGCCAGCAGTAGAGGGACAGGGAGTAATGAAGCTTTCTTT. Translating it yields CASSRGTGSNEAFF.

This clonotype was seen only a few times. This chain uses TRBV15 with TRBJ2-3; 7 bases match TRBD1. In germline, CDR1 is LNHNV, CDR2 YYDKDF (reference sequence). This CDR3 is built from 17 residues. Unmatched junction bases numbered 10, after V lost 2 bases and J lost 2 bases. CDR3 coding DNA: TGTGCCACCAGCAGACTCTCCTGGGACAGAGACACAGATACGCAGTATTTT. It yields the protein CATSRLSWDRDTDTQYF. Drawing the rest from reference TRBV15 and TRBJ2-3, the complete variable domain is DAMVIQNPRYQVTQFGKPVTLSCSQTLNHNVMYWYQQKSSQAPKLLFHYYDKDFNNEADTPDNFQSRRPNTSFCFLDIRSPGLGDTAMYLCATSRLSWDRDTDTQYFGPGTRLTVL.

In its sample, this clonotype was seen a few times. The chain carries TRBV7-2 and TRBJ2-7; D unclear. The CDR3 is 13 residues long. Looked up from germline, CDR1 is SGHTA and CDR2 is FQGNSA. V was pared by 1 base and J by 3 bases, with 7 bases between. CDR3 in amino acids: CASSLDGDYEQYF. The CDR3 region has the DNA TGTGCCAGCAGCTTAGATGGGGACTACGAGCAGTACTTC. Variable domain in full (rest from reference TRBV7-2 and TRBJ2-7): GAGVSQSPSNKVTEKGKDVELRCDPISGHTALYWYRQSLGQGLEFLIYFQGNSAPDKSGLPSDRFSAERTGGSVSTLTIQRTQQEDSAVYLCASSLDGDYEQYFGPGTRLTVT.

The genes are TRBV5-4 and TRBJ2-5, with D unclear. In germline, CDR1 is SGHNT, CDR2 YYREEE (reference sequence). With 0 bases removed from V and 5 bases from J, the gap between germline ends came to 8 bases. The CDR3 has 13 residues. In DNA, the CDR3 is TGTGCCAGCAGCTTGGTCCTAGGGGAGACCCAGTACTTC. This sequence encodes CASSLVLGETQYF.

The chain employs TRBV28 and TRBJ2-3, with D perhaps TRBD1 (6 bases). V was trimmed by 5 bases and J by 6 bases, leaving 9 bases between them. The CDR3 consists of 12 residues. Germline CDR1 and CDR2: MDHEN and SYDVKM. CDR3 bases: TGTGCCAGCAGTGAAAGGGGGGATACGCAGTATTTT. Translating it yields CASSERGDTQYF.

The chain links TRBV20-1 to TRBJ2-5; 8 bases align to TRBD2. The CDR3 spans 15 residues. The junction had 8 bases not matched to a gene; V was cut back by 0 bases and J by 5 bases. Germline assignment: CDR1 DFQATT and CDR2 SNEGSKA (reference sequence). The CDR3 DNA follows: TGCAGTGCTAGAGATCCGGCGGGAGGTTCGGAGACCCAGTACTTC. This sequence encodes CSARDPAGGSETQYF.

The V and J genes are TRBV6-1 and TRBJ1-2; D call uncertain. In germline, CDR1 is MNHNS, CDR2 SASEGT. The CDR3 is 12 amino acids. V was shortened by 6 bases and J by 4 bases, with 9 bases between the two germline ends. CDR3 DNA sequence: TGTGCCAGCAGGGCAGTGGCCTATGGCTACACCTTC. Translating gives CASRAVAYGYTF.

The rearrangement uses TRBV15 and TRBJ2-7; 7 positions match TRBD1. This CDR3 has 15 residues. V lost 3 bases, J lost 5 bases, and 10 bases stayed unmatched. Germline V gene sequence: CDR1 LNHNV, CDR2 YYDKDF (reference sequence). The CDR3 nucleotides are TGTGCCACCAGCAGTCCCGACAGGGAAGCCCACGAGCAGTACTTC. It translates to CATSSPDREAHEQYF.

The rearrangement links TRBV19 to TRBJ2-7; 9 nucleotides line up with TRBD1. This CDR3 contains 15 residues. Per the germline V gene, CDR1 is LNHDA and CDR2 is SQIVND (reference sequence). The trim removed 4 bases at V and 4 bases at J, leaving 8 bases unmatched. CDR3 DNA sequence: TGTGCCAGTAGTACCAGCGGACAGGGGAAGTACGAGCAGTACTTC. Encoded protein: CASSTSGQGKYEQYF. The entire variable domain, with the rest obtained from reference TRBV19 and TRBJ2-7, is as follows: DGGITQSPKYLFRKEGQNVTLSCEQNLNHDAMYWYRQDPGQGLRLIYYSQIVNDFQKGDIAEGYSVSREKKESFPLTVTSAQKNPTAFYLCASSTSGQGKYEQYFGPGTRLTVT.

This rearrangement joins TRBV28 to TRBJ2-7; D is perhaps TRBD1 (5 bases). CDR1 and CDR2 (germline): MDHEN, SYDVKM. This CDR3 comprises 13 residues. Trimming removed 5 bases from V and 7 bases from J, with 15 bases in between. CDR3 DNA sequence: TGTGCCAGCAGTCCAGTCGACAGACGGGAGCAGTACTTC. This codes for CASSPVDRREQYF.

The chain employs TRBV6-5 and TRBJ2-7; 7 nucleotides agree with TRBD2. The V gene end was trimmed by 4 bases and the J gene end by 2 bases; junction bases not matched to a gene: 5. CDR3 size: 14 residues. Per germline, CDR1 MNHEY and CDR2 SVGAGI. CDR3 loop: CASSSSGLPYEQYF. The CDR3 DNA reads TGTGCCAGCAGTTCTAGCGGCTTACCCTACGAGCAGTACTTC.